The 15 T cell receptor beta chains presented below share a single source sample, sequenced in a study of T cells in Graves' hyperthyroidism and ophthalmopathy. What was amplified from RNA transcripts were TCR beta CDR3 regions. The HTBI primer set was used in a first-round RT-PCR of the TCR CDR3. TCRdb re-called the multiplex PCR reads through MiXCR, storing one row per CDR3 protein. The data hold a few hundred thousand distinct CDR3 sequences, with 15% to 20% observed a single time. The specimen was blood. These receptors all stem from a man aged 18 to 29 with Graves' ophthalmopathy.

The chain links TRBV19 to TRBJ2-7, with D perhaps being TRBD1 or TRBD2 (6 bases each). This CDR3 is 15 amino acids long. Germline V CDR1 and CDR2: LNHDA, SQIVND (reference sequence). V lost 5 bases and J 3 bases, leaving 17 bases between the germline ends. The CDR3 nucleotides read TGTGCCAGTAGTGAGAGGGGGGCGACTTACTACGAGCAGTACTTC. Translating gives CASSERGATYYEQYF.

The V and J genes are TRBV28 and TRBJ1-5, with unresolved D. Between the trimmed V and J ends, which lost 1 base and 0 bases, there was a span of 7 bases. The CDR3 sequence is 15 residues long. Looked up from germline, CDR1 is MDHEN and CDR2 is SYDVKM. The CDR3 DNA follows: TGTGCCAGCAGTTTATTACAGAATAGCAATCAGCCCCAGCATTTT. This translates into CASSLLQNSNQPQHF. The full variable domain, rest sourced from reference TRBV28 and TRBJ1-5, is DVKVTQSSRYLVKRTGEKVFLECVQDMDHENMFWYRQDPGLGLRLIYFSYDVKMKEKGDIPEGYSVSREKKERFSLILESASTNQTSMYLCASSLLQNSNQPQHFGDGTRLSIL.

In its sample, this clonotype was seen many times. The rearrangement joins TRBV6-1 to TRBJ1-2, with 11 bases that match TRBD1. Germline trimming cut 8 bases from V and 8 bases from J; bases unmatched to any gene: 10. Per the germline V gene, CDR1 is MNHNS and CDR2 is SASEGT. The CDR3 sequence is 14 residues long. The CDR3 bases are TGTGCCAGCGCAGACCAGGGACAGGGGGAGGGCTACACCTTC. As protein: CASADQGQGEGYTF.

The sample holds many counts of this clonotype. The chain joins TRBV6-6 to TRBJ1-5; D might be TRBD1 (6 bases). Germline V gene sequence: CDR1 MNHNY, CDR2 SVGAGI (reference sequence). V lost 0 bases, J lost 3 bases, and 12 bases lay in between. The CDR3 is 16 amino acids. The CDR3 sequence is CASSYSDWGANQPQHF. CDR3 nucleotides: TGTGCCAGCAGTTACTCGGATTGGGGGGCCAATCAGCCCCAGCATTTT.

This sequence joins TRBV20-1 and TRBJ1-2, with 9 bases aligning to TRBD1. Trimming cost V 7 bases and J 8 bases; bases outside gene matches: 5. This CDR3 comprises 11 residues. Germline assignment: CDR1 DFQATT and CDR2 SNEGSKA (reference sequence). In DNA form, the CDR3 reads TGCAGTGGGGGGACAGGGCGGGGCTACACCTTC. This gives the protein CSGGTGRGYTF.

In its sample, this clonotype was seen many times. The chain employs TRBV6-1 and TRBJ2-5, with D maybe TRBD1 (5 bases). Per the germline V gene, CDR1 is MNHNS and CDR2 is SASEGT. V lost 9 bases and J 1 base, leaving 18 bases between the germline ends. The CDR3 runs to 15 residues. CDR3 region: CASQAQGTIQETQYF. The CDR3 DNA reads TGTGCCAGTCAGGCCCAGGGCACCATCCAAGAGACCCAGTACTTC.

The chain uses TRBV9 and TRBJ1-6; maybe TRBD1 (5 bases). The germline gives CDR1 SGDLS, CDR2 YYNGEE. V was cut by 7 bases and J by 6 bases, with 29 bases left in between. The CDR3 sequence is 19 residues long. DNA for the CDR3: TGTGCCAGCTCACAGTCAACAGGCCACCCGAGGGTGGTTAATTCACCCCTCCACTTT. It encodes CASSQSTGHPRVVNSPLHF.

Ten or more counts support this clonotype. The chain joins TRBV15 to TRBJ2-3; 9 nucleotides agree with TRBD1. From germline, CDR1 is LNHNV and CDR2 YYDKDF (reference sequence). The CDR3 contains 16 residues. Trimming at V came to 5 bases and at J to 5 bases, leaving 11 bases not matched to a gene. CDR3 DNA: TGTGCCACCAGCGGCGGGACAGGGCAGGCCGAAGATACGCAGTATTTT. The encoded protein is CATSGGTGQAEDTQYF.

Many counts were recorded for this clonotype. This chain links TRBV13 with TRBJ2-5; D possibly corresponds to TRBD2 (6 bases). The V gene's germline CDR1 is PRHDT and CDR2 FYEKMQ (reference sequence). The CDR3 has 12 amino acids. The germline V and J ends were trimmed by 5 bases and 4 bases, with 8 bases remaining between them. CDR3 sequence: CASSGGSETQYF. The CDR3 nucleotides are TGTGCCAGCAGCGGGGGGTCAGAGACCCAGTACTTC.

This clonotype was seen at least ten times. V is TRBV20-1 and J is TRBJ1-5; D might be TRBD1 (6 bases). CDR3 length equals 13 residues. V shed 5 bases and J shed 7 bases, with 15 bases lying between them. CDR1 and CDR2 from the germline V gene are DFQATT and SNEGSKA (reference sequence). The CDR3 nucleotides read TGCAGTGCTTCAGAGGGGGGTGTGCAGCCCCAGCATTTT. Its translation: CSASEGGVQPQHF.

This clonotype was seen more than once but under ten times. The chain combines TRBV15 with TRBJ2-2; the D gene could be TRBD1 or TRBD2 (5 bases each). The germline V and J ends were trimmed by 0 bases and 8 bases, with 13 bases remaining between them. In germline, CDR1 is LNHNV, CDR2 YYDKDF (reference sequence). This CDR3 spans 15 amino acids. The CDR3 DNA reads as TGTGCCACCAGCAGAGATTCGGTGGGGGTGGGGGAGCTGTTTTTT. Residues: CATSRDSVGVGELFF.

This clonotype was recorded a few times. V and J are TRBV5-1 and TRBJ2-3; D uncertain. Germline V gene data show CDR1 as SGHRS and CDR2 as YFSETQ. Trimming took 0 bases from V and 6 from J, leaving 8 bases between them. CDR3 length equals 13 residues. The DNA of the CDR3 is TGCGCCAGCAGCTTGGACCAAGGCGATACGCAGTATTTT. Translated, it gives CASSLDQGDTQYF.

The chain carries TRBV5-1 and TRBJ1-1; TRBD1 matches at 7 bases. J gave up 1 base and V 4 bases, and 7 bases lay outside the gene matches. The CDR3 loop spans 15 amino acids. Germline CDR1 SGHRS, CDR2 YFSETQ. CDR3 residues: CASSAMGQSNTEAFF. The CDR3 coding sequence is TGCGCCAGCAGCGCGATGGGACAGTCGAACACTGAAGCTTTCTTT.

This clonotype has at least ten counts. This sequence joins TRBV12-3 or TRBV12-4 and TRBJ2-7; 8 positions match TRBD1. The ends lost 7 bases at V and 6 bases at J; junction bases unmatched: 5. This CDR3 spans 12 amino acids. CDR3 in DNA: TGTGCCAGCATGCAGGGGGCTCTCGAGCAGTACTTC. Its translation: CASMQGALEQYF.

The chain combines TRBV6-1 with TRBJ1-1; a possible D gene is TRBD1 (6 bases). V was shortened by 2 bases and J by 3 bases, with 10 bases between the two germline ends. Germline values: CDR1 MNHNS, CDR2 SASEGT. This CDR3 spans 14 amino acids. The CDR3 DNA follows: TGTGCCAGCAGTGAACATCAGGGGCACACTGAAGCTTTCTTT. Translation: CASSEHQGHTEAFF.